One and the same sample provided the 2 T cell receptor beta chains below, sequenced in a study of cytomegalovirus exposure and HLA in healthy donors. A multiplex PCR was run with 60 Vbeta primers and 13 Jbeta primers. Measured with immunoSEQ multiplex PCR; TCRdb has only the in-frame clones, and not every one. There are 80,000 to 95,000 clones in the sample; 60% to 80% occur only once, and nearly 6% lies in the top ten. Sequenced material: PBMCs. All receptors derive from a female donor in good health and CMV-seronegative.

CDR3 DNA: TGTGCCAGCACTTGGACAGGGGTAGACACTGAAGCTTTCTTT. This sequence encodes CASTWTGVDTEAFF. This chain links TRBV28 with TRBJ1-1; 9 bases are shared with TRBD1. The CDR3 is 14 amino acids. The germline CDR1 and CDR2 sequences are MDHEN and SYDVKM. Germline trimming cut 7 bases from V and 3 bases from J; bases unmatched to any gene: 6.

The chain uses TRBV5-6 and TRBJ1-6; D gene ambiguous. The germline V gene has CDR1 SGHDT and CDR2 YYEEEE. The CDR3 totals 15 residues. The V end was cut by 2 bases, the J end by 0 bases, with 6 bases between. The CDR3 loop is CASSFWSSYNSPLHF. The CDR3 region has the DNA TGTGCCAGCAGCTTTTGGAGCTCCTATAATTCACCCCTCCACTTT.